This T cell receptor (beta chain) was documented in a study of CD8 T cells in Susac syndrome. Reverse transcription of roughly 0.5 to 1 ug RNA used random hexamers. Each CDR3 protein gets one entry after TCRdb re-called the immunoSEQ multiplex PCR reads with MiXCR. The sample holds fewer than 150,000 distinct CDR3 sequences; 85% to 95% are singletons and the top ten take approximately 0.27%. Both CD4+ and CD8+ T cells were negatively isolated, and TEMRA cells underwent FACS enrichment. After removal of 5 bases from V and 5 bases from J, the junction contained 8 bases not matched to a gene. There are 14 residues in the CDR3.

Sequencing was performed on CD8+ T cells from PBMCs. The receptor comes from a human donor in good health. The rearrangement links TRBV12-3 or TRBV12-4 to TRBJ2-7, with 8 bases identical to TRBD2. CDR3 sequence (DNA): TGTGCCAGCAGTACCGGGACTAGACGTGACGAGCAGTACTTC. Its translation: CASSTGTRRDEQYF.